This is a list of T cell receptor beta chains from one sample in a study of Tregs in tolerant kidney transplant recipients. Sequencing was performed with immunoSEQ multiplex PCR; in TCRdb, only in-frame clones are kept and a portion is missing. The sample includes some 110,000 clones, about 90% of them seen just once. The sequencing input was CD4+ T cells from blood. Receptors originate from a human donor in good health. The CDR3 runs from the conserved cysteine through the conserved F or W. A D gene is named only where the DNA matches it firmly. Not every row has a clone size; where given, it reads once, few, many or a size class.

CDR3 length | clone size | D gene | J gene | V gene | CDR3 protein | CDR3 DNA
15 | few | TRBD1 | TRBJ2-7 | TRBV6-5 | CASSKPGTGGNEQYF | TGTGCCAGCAGTAAACCGGGGACAGGGGGGAACGAGCAGTACTTC
16 | NA | NA | TRBJ2-2 | TRBV7-9 | CASSLVRGTNTGELFF | TGTGCCAGCAGCTTAGTAAGGGGGACGAACACCGGGGAGCTGTTTTTT
16 | NA | NA | TRBJ1-2 | TRBV9 | CASTLDHQPFNYGYTF | TGTGCCAGCACCTTAGACCACCAACCCTTTAACTATGGCTACACCTTC
18 | NA | NA | TRBJ1-3 | TRBV5-1 | CASSLRKKETSSGNTIYF | TGCGCCAGCAGCTTGCGTAAAAAAGAGACCAGCTCTGGAAACACCATATATTTT
16 | NA | NA | TRBJ2-6 | TRBV7-9 | CASSLRGTTGANVLTF | TGTGCCAGCAGCTTACGAGGAACCACTGGGGCCAACGTCCTGACTTTC
15 | NA | NA | TRBJ2-1 | TRBV7-2 | CASSSGRSSYNEQFF | TGTGCCAGCAGCTCCGGACGGAGCTCCTACAATGAGCAGTTCTTC
15 | NA | NA | TRBJ2-5 | TRBV11-3 | CASSLAGGRWETQYF | TGTGCCAGCAGCTTAGCTGGGGGAAGGTGGGAGACCCAGTACTTC
15 | NA | NA | TRBJ2-2 | TRBV6-1 | CASSDRHPNTGELFF | TGTGCCAGCAGTGATAGGCATCCGAACACCGGGGAGCTGTTTTTT
15 | NA | NA | TRBJ1-4 | TRBV15 | CATSGDGRFNEKLFF | TGTGCCACCAGCGGCGACGGGCGCTTTAATGAAAAACTGTTTTTT
16 | NA | NA | TRBJ1-1 | TRBV5-1 | CASRSGWTELNTEAFF | TGCGCCAGCAGATCCGGCTGGACAGAGCTGAACACTGAAGCTTTCTTT
15 | NA | TRBD2 | TRBJ2-7 | TRBV5-4 | CASSLGTSGPREQYF | TGTGCCAGCAGCTTGGGGACTAGCGGGCCCCGGGAGCAGTACTTC
13 | NA | NA | TRBJ2-5 | TRBV18 | CASSPRDTETQYF | TGTGCCAGCTCACCGCGAGATACGGAGACCCAGTACTTC